The 8 T cell receptor beta chains presented below share a single source sample, sequenced in a study of beta chain features in type 1 diabetes. The entirety of the isolated RNA underwent reverse transcription, so expressed TCRB transcripts were sequenced. Profiled with immunoSEQ multiplex PCR; TCRdb holds only in-frame clones, not every one. The sample contains around 400,000 clones, around 15% of which appear only once. The sequenced sample consisted of naive CD4+ T cells from blood. The receptor source for this set is a woman between 18 and 29 years old in good health.

This clone showed up just a few times. The V gene is TRBV9, the J gene TRBJ2-5; TRBD2 might be the D (5 bases). Germline V gene lookup returns CDR1 SGDLS and CDR2 YYNGEE. The CDR3 has 15 amino acids. Trimming pared 0 bases from V and 5 bases from J, leaving 14 bases between. CDR3 protein: CASSVGRAMGETQYF. The CDR3, as DNA: TGTGCCAGCAGCGTAGGGCGGGCGATGGGGGAGACCCAGTACTTC.

V and J are TRBV9 and TRBJ2-2; 11 nucleotides align to TRBD2. This CDR3 comprises 14 residues. In germline, CDR1 is SGDLS, CDR2 YYNGEE. Losses at the gene ends were 9 bases for V and 6 bases for J; bases not matched to a gene: 7. CDR3 bases: TGTGCCACTACTAGCGGGAGTTTACCCGGGGAGCTGTTTTTT. Protein: CATTSGSLPGELFF.

This clone was picked up a small number of times. This chain links TRBV29-1 with TRBJ2-7; 8 bases fit TRBD1. Germline trimming cut 5 bases from V and 2 bases from J; bases unmatched to any gene: 5. Germline V lookup: CDR1 SQVTM, CDR2 ANQGSEA. The length of the CDR3 is 13 residues. The CDR3 DNA reads TGCAGCGTTTCGACAGGGGCGACCTACGAGCAGTACTTC. Encoded protein: CSVSTGATYEQYF.

V usage is TRBV7-2 and J usage is TRBJ2-7; D not resolved. Trimming cost V 5 bases and J 3 bases, with 5 bases left between them. The germline gives CDR1 SGHTA, CDR2 FQGNSA. The CDR3 sequence is 11 residues long. CDR3 coding DNA: TGTGCCAGCAGCCCTTTCTACGAGCAGTACTTC. This sequence encodes CASSPFYEQYF.

Only a few counts were recorded for this clone. The chain links TRBV6-5 to TRBJ2-7, with 8 bases fitting TRBD2. V lost 2 bases, J lost 0 bases, and 3 bases stayed unmatched. The CDR3 has 15 residues. Per the germline V gene, CDR1 is MNHEY and CDR2 is SVGAGI. The CDR3 loop reads CASSYRSGSSYEQYF. The CDR3 DNA is TGTGCCAGCAGTTACCGAAGCGGGAGCTCCTACGAGCAGTACTTC.

The chain uses TRBV11-1 and TRBJ1-1; D unclear. Trimming took 3 bases from V and 10 from J, leaving 9 bases between them. CDR3 length: 11 residues. Germline CDR1 is SGHAT and CDR2 is FQDESV (reference sequence). CDR3 DNA: TGTGCCAGCAGCTTCGGGGAGCGAGCTTTCTTT. Translation gives CASSFGERAFF.

The rearrangement links TRBV7-9 to TRBJ1-2, with D unclear. Trimming pared 7 bases from V and 0 bases from J, leaving 18 bases between. CDR1 is SEHNR, CDR2 FQNEAQ, per germline (reference sequence). This CDR3 contains 16 residues. Here the CDR3 DNA reads TGTGCCAGCACCCTACGCGGGAGGGCAACTAACTATGGCTACACCTTC. This codes for CASTLRGRATNYGYTF.

CDR3 protein: CSVERRVGDTQYF. The CDR3 nucleotides read TGCAGCGTTGAGAGGAGGGTAGGTGATACGCAGTATTTT. The chain joins TRBV29-1 to TRBJ2-3; possible D gene TRBD2, 6 bases. The CDR3 runs 13 residues. V was shortened by 3 bases and J by 6 bases, with 13 bases between the two germline ends. In germline, CDR1 is SQVTM, CDR2 ANQGSEA.